This T cell receptor beta chain was obtained from a study of CD8 T cells in ankylosing spondylitis. Generation of TCR beta libraries employed quantitative 5'-RACE incorporating molecular barcodes. Each CDR3 protein gets one entry after TCRdb re-called the 5' RACE reads with MiXCR. The sample lists roughly 470,000 distinct CDR3 sequences, roughly 26% occurring once. This CDR3 comprises 13 residues. V was cut by 2 bases and J by 5 bases, with 8 bases left in between. Looked up from germline, CDR1 is KGHDR and CDR2 is SFDVKD. Study results and caveats: Enrichment of disease-linked clones was reportedly significant in matched ankylosing spondylitis synovial fluid. Characteristic of ankylosing spondylitis blood, it appeared, was a TCR beta motif comprising about eight highly homologous variants.

Concerning this clonotype itself: Its specificity is unknown.

The gene calls are TRBV24-1 and TRBJ1-2; no definite D call. The clonotype originates from a male donor with ankylosing spondylitis. The sequencing sample was made of blood, either unsorted or a sorted T cell fraction (not recorded which). The CDR3 protein is CATSDSTVYGYTF. For the CDR3, the DNA is TGTGCCACCAGTGATTCGACGGTTTATGGCTACACCTTC.